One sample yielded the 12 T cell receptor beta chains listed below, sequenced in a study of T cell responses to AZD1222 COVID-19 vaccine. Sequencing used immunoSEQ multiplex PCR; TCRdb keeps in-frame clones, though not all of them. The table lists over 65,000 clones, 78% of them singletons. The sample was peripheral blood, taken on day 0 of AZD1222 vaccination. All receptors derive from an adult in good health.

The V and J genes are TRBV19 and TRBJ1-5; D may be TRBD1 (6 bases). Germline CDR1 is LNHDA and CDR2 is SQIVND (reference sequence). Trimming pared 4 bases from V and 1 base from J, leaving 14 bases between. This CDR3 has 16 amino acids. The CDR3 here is CASSTGPDRSNQPQHF. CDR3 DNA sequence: TGTGCCAGTAGTACCGGCCCGGACAGAAGCAATCAGCCCCAGCATTTT.

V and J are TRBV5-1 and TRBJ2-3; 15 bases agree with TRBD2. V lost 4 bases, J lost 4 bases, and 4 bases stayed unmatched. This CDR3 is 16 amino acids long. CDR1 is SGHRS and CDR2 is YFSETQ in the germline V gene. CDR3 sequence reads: CASSQGLAGGSDTQYF. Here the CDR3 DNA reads TGCGCCAGCAGCCAGGGACTAGCGGGAGGTTCAGATACGCAGTATTTT.

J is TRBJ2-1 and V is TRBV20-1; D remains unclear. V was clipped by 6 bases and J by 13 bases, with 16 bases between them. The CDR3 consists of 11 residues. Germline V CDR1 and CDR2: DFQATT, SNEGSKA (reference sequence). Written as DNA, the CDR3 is TGCAGTGCCCCCGCGCCGGTTTCCCAGTTCTTC. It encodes CSAPAPVSQFF.

As DNA, the CDR3 is TGTGCCAGTAGTCCAACAGGGAGTAATGGCTACACCTTC. It is translated as CASSPTGSNGYTF. This chain uses TRBV19 with TRBJ1-2, with a possible D match to TRBD1 (6 bases). Germline CDR1 and CDR2: LNHDA and SQIVND (reference sequence). The V end was cut by 5 bases, the J end by 6 bases, with 13 bases between. The CDR3 is made up of 13 amino acids.

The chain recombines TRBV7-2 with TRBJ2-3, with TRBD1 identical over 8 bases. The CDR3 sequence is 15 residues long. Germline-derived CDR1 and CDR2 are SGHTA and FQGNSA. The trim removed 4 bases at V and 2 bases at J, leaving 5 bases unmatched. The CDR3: CASSSNRGYTDTQYF. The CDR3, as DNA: TGTGCCAGCAGCTCGAACAGGGGGTACACAGATACGCAGTATTTT.

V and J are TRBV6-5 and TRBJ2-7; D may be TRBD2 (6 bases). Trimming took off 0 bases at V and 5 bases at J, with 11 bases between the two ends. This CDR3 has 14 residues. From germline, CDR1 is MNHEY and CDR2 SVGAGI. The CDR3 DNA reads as TGTGCCAGCAGTTACTCGATTGCGGGGAACGAGCAGTACTTC. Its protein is CASSYSIAGNEQYF.

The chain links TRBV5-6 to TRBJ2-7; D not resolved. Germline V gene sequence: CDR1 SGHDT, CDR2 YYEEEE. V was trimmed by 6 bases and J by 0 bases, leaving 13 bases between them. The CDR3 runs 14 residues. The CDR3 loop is CASTSDPSSYEQYF. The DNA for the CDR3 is TGTGCCAGCACCTCGGACCCGAGCTCCTACGAGCAGTACTTC. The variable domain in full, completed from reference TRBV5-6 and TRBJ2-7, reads DAGVTQSPTHLIKTRGQQVTLRCSPKSGHDTVSWYQQALGQGPQFIFQYYEEEERQRGNFPDRFSGHQFPNYSSELNVNALLLGDSALYLCASTSDPSSYEQYFGPGTRLTVT.

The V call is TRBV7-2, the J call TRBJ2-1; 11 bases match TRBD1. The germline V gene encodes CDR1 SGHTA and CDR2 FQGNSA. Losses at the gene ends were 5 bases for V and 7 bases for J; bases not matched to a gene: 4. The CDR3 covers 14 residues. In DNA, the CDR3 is TGTGCCAGCAGCGTCCGGGACAGGGGGAATGAGCAGTTCTTC. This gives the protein CASSVRDRGNEQFF.

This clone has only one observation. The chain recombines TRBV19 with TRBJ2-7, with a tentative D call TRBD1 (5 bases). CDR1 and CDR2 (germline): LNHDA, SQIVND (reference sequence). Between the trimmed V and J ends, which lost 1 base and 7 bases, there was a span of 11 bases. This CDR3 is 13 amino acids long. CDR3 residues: CASSIVGAREQYF. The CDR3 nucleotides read TGTGCCAGTAGTATAGTAGGGGCGCGTGAGCAGTACTTC.

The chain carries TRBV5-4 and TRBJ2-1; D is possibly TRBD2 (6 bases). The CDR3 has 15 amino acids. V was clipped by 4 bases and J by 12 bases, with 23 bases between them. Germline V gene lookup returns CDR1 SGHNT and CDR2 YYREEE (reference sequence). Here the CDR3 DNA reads TGTGCCAGCAGCCCCCGGGACTCTCAACTCGTAGGGCAGTTCTTC. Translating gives CASSPRDSQLVGQFF.

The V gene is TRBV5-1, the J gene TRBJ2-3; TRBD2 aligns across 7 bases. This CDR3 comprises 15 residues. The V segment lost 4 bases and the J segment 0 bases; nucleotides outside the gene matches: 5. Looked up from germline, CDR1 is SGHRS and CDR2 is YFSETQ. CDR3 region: CASSPAGESTDTQYF. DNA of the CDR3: TGCGCCAGCAGCCCGGCGGGGGAGAGCACAGATACGCAGTATTTT.

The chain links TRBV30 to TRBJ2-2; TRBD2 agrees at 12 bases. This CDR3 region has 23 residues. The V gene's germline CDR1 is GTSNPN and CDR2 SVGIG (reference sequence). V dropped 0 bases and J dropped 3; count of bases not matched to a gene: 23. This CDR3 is CAWSVRKGGVGLAGGPDTGELFF. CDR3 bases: TGTGCCTGGAGTGTACGAAAAGGAGGGGTCGGGCTAGCGGGAGGGCCCGACACCGGGGAGCTGTTTTTT.